The TCR beta chain under discussion was sequenced for a study of shared clonotypes between healthy human individuals (dated by TCRdb to the early 2020s). Study-wide context: Three men and a couple of women, aged 18 to 49 years, made up the cohort. For each donor, three plates each were used for CD4 naive and CD4 memory, two plates were used for CD8 naive, and one plate was used for CD8 memory. The study deeply sequenced blood TCR repertoires of 5 or 6 healthy adults to estimate repertoire size and the extent of clonotype sharing between individuals. Libraries were prepared and TCR repertoires were sequenced by different laboratories using diverse techniques, in order to increase sequencing depth and limit assay-specific biases. Between about 0.8 and 8.9 billion PBMCs per donor were obtained by leukapheresis. Study-wide findings and limitations: The small number of donors limited the genetic and exposure-history diversity represented. Even with the large sequencing depth, rarefaction of the sorted-subset datasets indicated that sequencing was incomplete. Pairwise subsampling led to the expectation that sequencing depth would affect the degree of clonotype sharing among donors. About 5% of naive CD4, 3.5% of naive CD8, about 2.5% of memory CD4, and over 0.35% of memory CD8 clonotypes were shared across several donors. Clonotypes shared by all four sorted-subset donors showed higher generation probabilities than non-shared clonotypes. Only blood was sampled, and tissue TCR repertoires likely differ from those in blood. Larger estimated clonotype richness was generally found for naive subsets than for memory subsets.

Using the deep immunoSEQ assay, TCR CDR3 regions were amplified from genomic DNA by multiplex PCR. Extracted genomic DNA from each cell subset was spread evenly across all wells of several immunoSEQ 96-well plates, with each plate serving as a replicate. For sorted subsets, approximately 190 ng genomic DNA, equal to 30,000 or so T cell genomes, was loaded into each replicate PCR. Purified libraries were quantified with a Qubit 3.0 fluorometer, sized on a Bioanalyzer 2100, and re-quantified with the KAPA Library Quantification kit. Each immunoSEQ 96-well plate was sequenced on its own single-read 150-cycle Illumina NextSeq 550 flow cell. The authors' pipeline ran thus. Because the immunoSEQ output held only junctional sequences and lacked quality scores, the filtering could not match the filtering applied to full-length reads. Sequences were annotated with PyIR, a Python wrapper for IgBLAST v1.9, and V/J genes and CDR3 were assigned using IMGT germline references. Reads were removed for weak V/J assignments (E-value above 1e-6), missing CDR3, stop codons, out-of-frame junctions, or ambiguous translated residues. A V3J clonotype was defined by an identical inferred V gene, J gene, and CDR3 amino acid sequence. Percentage overlap between repertoires was computed as shared unique clonotypes divided by the size of the smaller repertoire. Repertoire richness was assessed with RTK rarefaction, the Chao1 estimator, and Recon v2.1 estimates of unobserved clonotypes. Generation probabilities were computed with OLGA for all TCRbeta clonotypes obtained by the gDNA method from a few donors. In TCRdb, the immuneACCESS table is reduced to in-frame sequences with V and J assigned. These tables do not hold every clone; where another copy was compared, an unresolved V gene accounts for under half, and the others remain unexplained. That table gives V, J and clone size, and the DNA gave D and trimming. The sample table shows 2 million to 2.5 million clones, and roughly 93% are seen once. Together, the top ten hold more than 0.35% of the sample.

The CDR3 covers 18 residues, taking in both the cysteine and the phenylalanine. Only CDR3 DNA is held: 54 bases, read in frame from base 1. CDR1 and CDR2 (SEHNR, FQNEAQ) derive from the germline V gene (reference sequence). V trim: 7 bases; J trim: 4 bases; unmatched bases: 20. With respect to this clone: Its target antigen remains unknown. Per-base qualities were not stored, and no clone one base away is much larger.

The donors were healthy, HIV-negative adults with no recently reported acute infections or vaccinations. All donors were Caucasian adults living in Nashville, Tennessee, USA. CD4+ T cells were enriched by magnetic negative selection; naive cells were then positively selected on CD45RA, and the negative fraction formed the memory subset. Blood was collected by leukapheresis, and PBMCs were isolated by Ficoll-Histopaque density gradient centrifugation and then cryopreserved in liquid nitrogen vapor phase. Analytical flow cytometry was used to check the purity and quantity of each magnetically sorted T cell population. Genomic DNA was isolated from every sorted fraction and measured by UV absorbance on a Nanodrop 2000c.

Input material: naive CD4+ T cells from PBMCs. This sample's cell subset or site label indicates: CD45RA+ positively selected. The V gene is TRBV7-9 and the J gene is TRBJ2-3; 7 bases in the junction line up with TRBD1. The origin of this receptor is a man aged 18 to 30 in good health. Some clones in this sample may be carry-over from other donors' samples. The CDR3 corresponds to CASIQTTGLIFSPDTQYF. In nucleotides, the sequence is TGTGCCAGCATCCAAACGACAGGGTTGATCTTCTCACCAGATACGCAGTATTTT.